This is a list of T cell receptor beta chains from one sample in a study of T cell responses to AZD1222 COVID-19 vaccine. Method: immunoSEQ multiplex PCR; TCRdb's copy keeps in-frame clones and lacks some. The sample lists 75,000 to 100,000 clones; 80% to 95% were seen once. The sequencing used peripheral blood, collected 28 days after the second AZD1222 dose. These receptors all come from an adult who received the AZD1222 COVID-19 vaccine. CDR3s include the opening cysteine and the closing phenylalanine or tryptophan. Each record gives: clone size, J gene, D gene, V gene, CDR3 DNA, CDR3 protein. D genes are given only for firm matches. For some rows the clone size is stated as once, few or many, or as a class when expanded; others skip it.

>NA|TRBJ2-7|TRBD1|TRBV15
TGTGCCACCAGCGGAGGGACAGGGGACGAGCAGTACTTC
CATSGGTGDEQYF
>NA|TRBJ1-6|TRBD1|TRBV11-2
TGTGCCAGCAGCTATACAGGGGTGGACTCACCCCTCCACTTT
CASSYTGVDSPLHF
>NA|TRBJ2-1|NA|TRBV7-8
TGTGCCAGCGCCTACGGCGTGGATGAGCAGTTCTTC
CASAYGVDEQFF
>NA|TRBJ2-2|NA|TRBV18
TGTGCCAGCTCACCGATGGGGGCAGGGGTCAGCACCGGGGAGCTGTTTTTT
CASSPMGAGVSTGELFF
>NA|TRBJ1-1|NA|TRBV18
TGTGCCAGCTCACCTTTTACTCGGAACACTGAAGCTTTCTTT
CASSPFTRNTEAFF
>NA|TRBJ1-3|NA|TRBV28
TGTGCCAGCAGTCCCCCGACAGCCAACTCTGGAAACACCATATATTTT
CASSPPTANSGNTIYF
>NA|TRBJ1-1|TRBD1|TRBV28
TGTGCCAGCAGTCCTGACAGGGGGGGCACTGAAGCTTTCTTT
CASSPDRGGTEAFF
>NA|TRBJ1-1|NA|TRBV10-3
TGTGCCATCAAAGGGGCCGGGGGGAACACTGAAGCTTTCTTT
CAIKGAGGNTEAFF
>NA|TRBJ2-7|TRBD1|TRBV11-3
TGTGCCAGCAGCTTAGGCGGGACAGGGGGGAACTACGAGCAGTACTTC
CASSLGGTGGNYEQYF
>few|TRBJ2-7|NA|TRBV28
TGTGCCAGCAGAAGGAACTACGAGCAGTACTTC
CASRRNYEQYF
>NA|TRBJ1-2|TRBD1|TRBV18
TGTGCCAGCTCACCCCGACAGGGCCCCTCTAACTATGGCTACACCTTC
CASSPRQGPSNYGYTF
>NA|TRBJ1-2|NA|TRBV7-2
TGTGCCAGCAGCATCAACTATGGCTACACCTTC
CASSINYGYTF
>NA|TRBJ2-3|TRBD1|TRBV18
TGTGCCAGCTCACCACAGGGGGCGCGAGGGACAGATACGCAGTATTTT
CASSPQGARGTDTQYF
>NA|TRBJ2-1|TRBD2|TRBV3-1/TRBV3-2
TGTGCCAGCAGTAAAAGGGGGGAGCGGGGGTACAATGAGCAGTTCTTC
CASSKRGERGYNEQFF
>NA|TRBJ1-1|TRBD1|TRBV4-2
TGTGCCAGCAGCCCACAGGGGTCCGCGGGCTTGAACACTGAAGCTTTCTTT
CASSPQGSAGLNTEAFF
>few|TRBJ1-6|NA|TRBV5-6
TGTGCCAGCAGCTTGGAAGGTGGGGGGAATGAATCACCCCTCCACTTT
CASSLEGGGNESPLHF
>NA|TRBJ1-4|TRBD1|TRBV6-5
TGTGCCAGCAGACCGACAGGGGTTTGGGAAAAACTGTTTTTT
CASRPTGVWEKLFF
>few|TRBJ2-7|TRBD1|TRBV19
TGTGCCAGTAGTGGAACAGGGGTGTACGAGCAGTACTTC
CASSGTGVYEQYF
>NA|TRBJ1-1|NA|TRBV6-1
TGTGCCAGCAGTGAAGTTGTATTGGGAGGTTCGAACACTGAAGCTTTCTTT
CASSEVVLGGSNTEAFF
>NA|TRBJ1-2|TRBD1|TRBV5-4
TGTGCCAGCAGCTTGGAAGAAACAGGGGGGGCAATCCCCTATGGCTACACCTTC
CASSLEETGGAIPYGYTF
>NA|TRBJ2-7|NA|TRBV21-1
TGTGCCAGCAGCAAAGAGACCCGTAACTCCTACGAGCAGTACTTC
CASSKETRNSYEQYF
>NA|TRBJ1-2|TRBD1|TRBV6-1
TGTGCCAGCAGTGAAGGGCTGGGACAGGGCTCTAACTATGGCTACACCTTC
CASSEGLGQGSNYGYTF
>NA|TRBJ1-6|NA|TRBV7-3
TGTGCCAGCAGCTTAGGCAGGGGAAATTCACCCCTCCACTTT
CASSLGRGNSPLHF
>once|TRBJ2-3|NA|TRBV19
TGTGCCAGTAGTATCACGCTCTACCCTAGCACAGATACGCAGTATTTT
CASSITLYPSTDTQYF
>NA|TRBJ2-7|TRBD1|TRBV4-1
TGCGCCAGCAGCCAAGGACCGGGACAGACTACGGAGCAGTACTTC
CASSQGPGQTTEQYF
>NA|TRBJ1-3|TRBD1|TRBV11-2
TGTGCCAGCAGCCTCGGGACAGACGCTGGAAACACCATATATTTT
CASSLGTDAGNTIYF
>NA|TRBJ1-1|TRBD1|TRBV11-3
TGTGCCAGCACCTTTTCCGGGACAGATAACACTGAAGCTTTCTTT
CASTFSGTDNTEAFF
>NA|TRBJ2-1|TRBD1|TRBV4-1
TGCGCCAGCAGCCGCGGACAGGAGTACAATGAGCAGTTCTTC
CASSRGQEYNEQFF
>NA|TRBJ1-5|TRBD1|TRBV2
TGTGCCAGCAGCGGGTCTGGACAGGCTAGAGCGTATAGCAATCAGCCCCAGCATTTT
CASSGSGQARAYSNQPQHF
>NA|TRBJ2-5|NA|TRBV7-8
TGTGCCAGCAGCTTAGTTGGGGCGGGACGGGGGGAGACCCAGTACTTC
CASSLVGAGRGETQYF
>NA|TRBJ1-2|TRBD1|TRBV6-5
TGTGCCAGCAGTATTGAGGGACAGGGGTACTATGGCTACACCTTC
CASSIEGQGYYGYTF
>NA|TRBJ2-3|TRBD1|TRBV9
TGTGCCAGCAGCGTAGATGGGGCCGGACAGGGGGCAAGCACAGATACGCAGTATTTT
CASSVDGAGQGASTDTQYF
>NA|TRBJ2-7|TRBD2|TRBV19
TGTGCCAGTAGTCCGGTAGCGGGGGCGTACTACGAGCAGTACTTC
CASSPVAGAYYEQYF
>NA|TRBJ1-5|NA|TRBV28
TGTGCCAGCAGGAGGGTGGCTAATCAGCCCCAGCATTTT
CASRRVANQPQHF
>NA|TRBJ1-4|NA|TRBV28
TGTGCCAGCCAACGGGGATATAATGAAAAACTGTTTTTT
CASQRGYNEKLFF
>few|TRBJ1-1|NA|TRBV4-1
TGCGCCAGCAGCCAAGCACAGCCGAACACTGAAGCTTTCTTT
CASSQAQPNTEAFF
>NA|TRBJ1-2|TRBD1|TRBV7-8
TGTGCCAGCAGCTTAGGACAGGGGGCACTAGCTGGCTACACCTTC
CASSLGQGALAGYTF
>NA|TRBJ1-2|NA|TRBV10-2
TGCGCCAGCAGTTCAGATGGGGCCTATGGCTACACCTTC
CASSSDGAYGYTF
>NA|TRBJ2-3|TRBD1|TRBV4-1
TGCGCCAGCAGCCAAGATCCGACAGGGACCACAGATACGCAGTATTTT
CASSQDPTGTTDTQYF
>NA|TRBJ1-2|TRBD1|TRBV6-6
TGTGCCAGCAGTTACTCAGGGGACAGGGGTAGTGGCTACACCTTC
CASSYSGDRGSGYTF
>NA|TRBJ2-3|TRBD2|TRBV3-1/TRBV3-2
TGTGCCAGCGGTAGCGGGCGAGTCGATGGCACAGATACGCAGTATTTT
CASGSGRVDGTDTQYF
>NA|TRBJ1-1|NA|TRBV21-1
TGCCGGAGCGCTCCTATGAACACTGAAGCTTTCTTT
CRSAPMNTEAFF
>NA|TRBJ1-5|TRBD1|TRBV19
TGTGCCAGTACCTCAGACAGGGTCAATCAGCCCCAGCATTTT
CASTSDRVNQPQHF
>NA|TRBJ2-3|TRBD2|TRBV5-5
TGTGCCAGCAGCTTGCTACTAGCGGGGCTTAACACAGATACGCAGTATTTT
CASSLLLAGLNTDTQYF
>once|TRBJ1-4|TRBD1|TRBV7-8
TGTGCCAGCAGCTTAGGGGGTAGGGACAGAAATGAAAAACTGTTTTTT
CASSLGGRDRNEKLFF
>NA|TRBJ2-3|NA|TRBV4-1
TGCGCCAGCAGCCTAATGGGACTGCGCACAGATACGCAGTATTTT
CASSLMGLRTDTQYF
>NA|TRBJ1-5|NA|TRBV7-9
TGTGCCAGCAGCTTAGGGGCAGGGGATAGCAATCAGCCCCAGCATTTT
CASSLGAGDSNQPQHF
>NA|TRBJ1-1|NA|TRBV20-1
TGCAGTGCTAGAGCCGTCACTGAAGCTTTCTTT
CSARAVTEAFF
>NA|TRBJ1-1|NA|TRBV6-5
TGTGCCAGCACGGGGACAACCTGGAGGGACACTGAAGCTTTCTTT
CASTGTTWRDTEAFF
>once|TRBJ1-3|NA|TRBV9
TGTGCCAGCAGCTCGGGGGTCTCTGGAAACACCATATATTTT
CASSSGVSGNTIYF
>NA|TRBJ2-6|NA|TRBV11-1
TGTGCCAGCAGCCATCCCGGGGGTGGGGCCAACGTCCTGACTTTC
CASSHPGGGANVLTF
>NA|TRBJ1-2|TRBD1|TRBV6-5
TGTGCCAGCAGTTACTCCGGACAGGAGGGTGGCTACACCTTC
CASSYSGQEGGYTF